Listed below are T cell receptor beta chains from one sample, sequenced in a study of blood T cell repertoires in COVID-19. Some clones are missing from TCRdb's copy, which holds only in-frame ones; the method was immunoSEQ multiplex PCR. The table lists 200,000 to 250,000 clones, 82% of them singletons. Sequencing was performed on peripheral blood. Source of these receptors: a woman older than 75 with active or convalescent COVID-19. The conserved cysteine and the conserved F or W are not part of the CDR3 here. Fields, in order: V gene, clone size, CDR3 protein. Clone size is given for some rows only: seen once, a few or many times, or a class if the clone is expanded.

TRBV4-1	NA	ASSQRYPSQQDLNEKLF
TRBV7-9	NA	ASSFTRTGGYEQY
TRBV2	NA	ASSVERGTDTQY
TRBV3-1/TRBV3-2	NA	ASSQFDRGQGYT
TRBV3-1/TRBV3-2	NA	ASSQPLTSGRNEQY
TRBV6-5	once	ASSYRGSTDTQY
TRBV10-2	few	ASSDDGQGRPAAF
TRBV10-3	NA	AISPGGRTDTEAF
TRBV2	NA	ASSERFWGLLF
TRBV3-1/TRBV3-2	NA	ASSPDSANGYT
TRBV5-1	NA	ASSLAGVENTEAF
TRBV29-1	once	SVGTGTAGYGYT
TRBV5-1	NA	ASSLNPDRNYGYT
TRBV7-8	few	ASSLHGTSDTDTQY
TRBV3-1/TRBV3-2	once	ASSKLQASYEQY
TRBV28	NA	ASRSVLGTEAF
TRBV28	NA	ASSSTFNPTEAF
TRBV6-5	NA	ASRPGQGSGYT
TRBV3-1/TRBV3-2	NA	ASSQDTGTRGTQY
TRBV6-2/TRBV6-3	NA	ASSSLRQGVRYSNQPQH
TRBV13	NA	ASSLGTLAGDTDTQY
TRBV18	NA	ASSQATGSISGANVLT
TRBV27	NA	ASGREVGNTEAF
TRBV18	NA	ASSPRGTGENTGELF
TRBV7-8	NA	ASTQLSQGYEQY
TRBV6-4	NA	ASSSQGFNEQF
TRBV25-1	once	ASSARTGIRYEQY
TRBV25-1	few	ASSENARVHGYT